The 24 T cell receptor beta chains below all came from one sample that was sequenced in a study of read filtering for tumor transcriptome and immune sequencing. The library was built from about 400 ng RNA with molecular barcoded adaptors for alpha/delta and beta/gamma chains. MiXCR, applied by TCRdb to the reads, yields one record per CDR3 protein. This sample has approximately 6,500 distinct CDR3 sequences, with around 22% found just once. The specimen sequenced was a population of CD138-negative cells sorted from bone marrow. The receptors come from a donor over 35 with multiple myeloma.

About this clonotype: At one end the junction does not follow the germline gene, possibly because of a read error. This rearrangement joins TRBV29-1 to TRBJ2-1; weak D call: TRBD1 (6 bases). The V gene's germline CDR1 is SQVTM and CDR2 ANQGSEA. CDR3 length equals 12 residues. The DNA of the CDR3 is TGCAGCGCGGACAGTGACTACAATGTGCAGTTCTTC. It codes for CSADSDYNVQFF.

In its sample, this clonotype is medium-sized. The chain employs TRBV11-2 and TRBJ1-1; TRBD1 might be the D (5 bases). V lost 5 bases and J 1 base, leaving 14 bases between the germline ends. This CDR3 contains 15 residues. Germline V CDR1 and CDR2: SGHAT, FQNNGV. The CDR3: CASSGVQGGNTEAFF. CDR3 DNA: TGTGCCAGCAGCGGAGTCCAGGGAGGGAACACTGAAGCTTTCTTT.

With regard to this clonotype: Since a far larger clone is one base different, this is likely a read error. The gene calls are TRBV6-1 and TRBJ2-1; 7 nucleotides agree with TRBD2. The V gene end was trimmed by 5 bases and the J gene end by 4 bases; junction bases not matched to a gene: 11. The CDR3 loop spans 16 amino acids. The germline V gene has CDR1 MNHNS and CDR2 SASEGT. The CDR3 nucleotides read TGTGCCAGCAGTTGCTTATCTAGCGGCCCTTACAATGAGCAGTTCTTC. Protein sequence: CASSCLSSGPYNEQFF.

The CDR3 bases are TGTGCCAGCAGCCGCGAATCCGGGACAGGCTACTCTTATGAGCAGTTCTTC. Encoded protein: CASSRESGTGYSYEQFF. The genes are TRBV4-2 and TRBJ2-1, with 8 bases aligning to TRBD1. Germline lookup yields CDR1 LGHNA and CDR2 YNFKEQ. This CDR3 contains 17 residues. Unmatched junction bases numbered 16, after V lost 4 bases and J lost 8 bases.

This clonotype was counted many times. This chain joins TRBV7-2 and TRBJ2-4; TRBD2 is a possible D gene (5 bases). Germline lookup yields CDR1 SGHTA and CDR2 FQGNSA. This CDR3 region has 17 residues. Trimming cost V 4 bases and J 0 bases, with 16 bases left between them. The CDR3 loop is CASSSLLDGLAKNIQYF. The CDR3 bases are TGTGCCAGCAGCTCCCTACTGGACGGACTAGCCAAAAACATTCAGTACTTC.

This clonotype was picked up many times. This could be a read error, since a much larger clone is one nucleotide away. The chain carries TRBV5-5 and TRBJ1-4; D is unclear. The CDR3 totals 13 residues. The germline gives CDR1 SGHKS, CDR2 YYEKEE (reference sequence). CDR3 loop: CASSFSGFERLFF. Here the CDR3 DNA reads TGTGCCAGCAGCTTCTCCGGATTCGAAAGACTGTTTTTT.

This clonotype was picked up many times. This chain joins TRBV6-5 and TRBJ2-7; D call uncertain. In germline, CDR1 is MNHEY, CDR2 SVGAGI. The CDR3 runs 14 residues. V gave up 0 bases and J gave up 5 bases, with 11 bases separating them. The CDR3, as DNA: TGTGCCAGCAGTTACTCGAGGCCGGGCGACGAGCAGTACTTC. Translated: CASSYSRPGDEQYF.

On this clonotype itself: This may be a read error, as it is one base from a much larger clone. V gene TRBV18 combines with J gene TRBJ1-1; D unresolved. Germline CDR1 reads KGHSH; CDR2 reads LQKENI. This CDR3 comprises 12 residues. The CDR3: CASSPVNIEAFF. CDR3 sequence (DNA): TGTGCCAGCTCACCAGTAAACATTGAAGCTTTCTTT.

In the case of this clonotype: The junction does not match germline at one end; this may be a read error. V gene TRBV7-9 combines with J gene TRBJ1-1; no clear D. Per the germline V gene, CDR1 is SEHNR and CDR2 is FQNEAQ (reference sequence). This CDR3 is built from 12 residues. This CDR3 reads CASSGVSAEAFF. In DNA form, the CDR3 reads TGTGCCAGCAGTGGGGTGTCAGCTGAAGCCTTCTTT.

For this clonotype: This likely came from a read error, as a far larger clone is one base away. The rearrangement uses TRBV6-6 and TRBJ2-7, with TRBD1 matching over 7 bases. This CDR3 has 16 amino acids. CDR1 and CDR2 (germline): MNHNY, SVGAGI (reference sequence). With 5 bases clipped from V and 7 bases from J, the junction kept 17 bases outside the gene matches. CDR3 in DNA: TGTGCCAGCAGTGGTCCGGGACAGTCACACTACAATGAGCAGTACTTC. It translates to CASSGPGQSHYNEQYF.

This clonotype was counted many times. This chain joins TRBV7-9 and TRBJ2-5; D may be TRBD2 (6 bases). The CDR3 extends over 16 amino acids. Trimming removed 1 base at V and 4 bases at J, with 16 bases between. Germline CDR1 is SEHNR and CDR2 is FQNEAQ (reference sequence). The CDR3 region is CASSLVLGRRGETQYF. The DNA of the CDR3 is TGTGCCAGCAGCTTAGTACTGGGAAGGCGGGGAGAGACCCAGTACTTC.

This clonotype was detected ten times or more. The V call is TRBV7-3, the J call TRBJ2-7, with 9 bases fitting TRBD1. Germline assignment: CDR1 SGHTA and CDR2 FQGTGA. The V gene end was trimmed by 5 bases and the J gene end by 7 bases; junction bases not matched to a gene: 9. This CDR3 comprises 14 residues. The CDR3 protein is CASSPGQGYQEQYF. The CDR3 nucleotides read TGTGCCAGCAGCCCGGGACAGGGATATCAAGAGCAGTACTTC.

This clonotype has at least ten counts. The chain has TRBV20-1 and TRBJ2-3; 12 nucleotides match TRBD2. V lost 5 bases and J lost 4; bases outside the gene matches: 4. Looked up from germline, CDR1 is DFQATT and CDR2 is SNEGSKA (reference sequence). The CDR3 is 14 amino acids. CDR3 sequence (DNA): TGCAGTGCTTACTCTAGCGGGGGGGCAGATACGCAGTATTTT. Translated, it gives CSAYSSGGADTQYF.

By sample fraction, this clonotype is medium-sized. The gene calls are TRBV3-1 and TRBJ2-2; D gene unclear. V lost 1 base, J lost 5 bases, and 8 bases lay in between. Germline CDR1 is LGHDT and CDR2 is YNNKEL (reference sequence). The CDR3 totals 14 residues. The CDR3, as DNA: TGTGCCAGCAGCCAAGGTGCGCCGACCGGGGAGCTGTTTTTT. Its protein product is CASSQGAPTGELFF.

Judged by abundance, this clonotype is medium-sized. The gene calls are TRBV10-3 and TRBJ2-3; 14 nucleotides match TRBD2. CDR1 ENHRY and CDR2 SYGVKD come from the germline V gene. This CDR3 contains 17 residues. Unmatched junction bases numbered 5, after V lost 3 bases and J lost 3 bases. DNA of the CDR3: TGTGCCATCAGTGAAACCGGGACTAGCGGGGGAACAGATACGCAGTATTTT. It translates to CAISETGTSGGTDTQYF.

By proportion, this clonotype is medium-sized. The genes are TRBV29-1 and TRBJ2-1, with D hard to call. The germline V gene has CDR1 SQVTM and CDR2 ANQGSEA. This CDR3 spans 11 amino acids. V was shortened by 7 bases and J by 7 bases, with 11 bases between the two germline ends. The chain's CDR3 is CSDALGNEQFF. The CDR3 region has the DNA TGCAGCGACGCCTTAGGAAATGAGCAGTTCTTC.

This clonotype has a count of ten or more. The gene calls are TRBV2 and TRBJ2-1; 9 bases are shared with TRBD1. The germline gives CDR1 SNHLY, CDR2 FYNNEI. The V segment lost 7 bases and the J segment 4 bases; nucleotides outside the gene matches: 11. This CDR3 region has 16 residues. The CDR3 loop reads CASNMRMDRGYNEQFF. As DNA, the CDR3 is TGTGCCAGCAACATGCGTATGGACAGGGGTTACAATGAGCAGTTCTTC.

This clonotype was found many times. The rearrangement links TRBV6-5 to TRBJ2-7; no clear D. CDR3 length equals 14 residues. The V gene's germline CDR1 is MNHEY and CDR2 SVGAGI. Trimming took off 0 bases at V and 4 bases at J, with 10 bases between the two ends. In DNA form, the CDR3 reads TGTGCCAGCAGTTACTCGGGTATGGGGTACGAGCAGTACTTC. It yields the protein CASSYSGMGYEQYF.

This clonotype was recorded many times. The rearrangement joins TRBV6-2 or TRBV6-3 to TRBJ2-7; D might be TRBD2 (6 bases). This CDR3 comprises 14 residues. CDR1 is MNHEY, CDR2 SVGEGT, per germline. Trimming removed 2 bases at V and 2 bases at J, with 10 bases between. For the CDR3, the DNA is TGTGCCAGCAGTTACGGGGACTTAACCTACGAGCAGTACTTC. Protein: CASSYGDLTYEQYF.

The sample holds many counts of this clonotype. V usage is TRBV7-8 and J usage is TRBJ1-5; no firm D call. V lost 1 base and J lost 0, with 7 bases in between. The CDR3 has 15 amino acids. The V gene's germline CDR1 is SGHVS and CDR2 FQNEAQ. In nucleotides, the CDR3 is TGTGCCAGCAGCTTAGTCCTCGATAGCAATCAGCCCCAGCATTTT. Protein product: CASSLVLDSNQPQHF.

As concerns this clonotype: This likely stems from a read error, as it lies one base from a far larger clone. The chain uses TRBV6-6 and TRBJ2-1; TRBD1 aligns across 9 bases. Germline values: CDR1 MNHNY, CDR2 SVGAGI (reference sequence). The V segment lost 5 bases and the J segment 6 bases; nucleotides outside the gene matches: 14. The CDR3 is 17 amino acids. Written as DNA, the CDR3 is TGTGCCAGCAGTGCCTGGTTCGGGACAGGGTGCGGCAATGAGCAGTTCTTC. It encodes CASSAWFGTGCGNEQFF.

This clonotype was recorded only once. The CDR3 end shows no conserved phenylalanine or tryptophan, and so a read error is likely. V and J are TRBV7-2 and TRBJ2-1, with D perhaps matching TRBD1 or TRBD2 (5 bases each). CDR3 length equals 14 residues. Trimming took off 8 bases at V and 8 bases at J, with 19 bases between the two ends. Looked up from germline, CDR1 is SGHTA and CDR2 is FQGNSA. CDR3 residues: CASGPGPGGDEQFY. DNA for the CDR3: TGTGCCAGCGGCCCGGGACCCGGTGGCGATGAGCAGTTCTAC.

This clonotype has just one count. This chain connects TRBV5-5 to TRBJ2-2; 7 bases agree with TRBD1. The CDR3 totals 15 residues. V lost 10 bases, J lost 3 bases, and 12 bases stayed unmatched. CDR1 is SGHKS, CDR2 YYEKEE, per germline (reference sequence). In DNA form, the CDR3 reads TGTGCCTTCAGCTTGACAGGGTCCGACACCGGGGAGCTGTTTTTT. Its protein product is CAFSLTGSDTGELFF.

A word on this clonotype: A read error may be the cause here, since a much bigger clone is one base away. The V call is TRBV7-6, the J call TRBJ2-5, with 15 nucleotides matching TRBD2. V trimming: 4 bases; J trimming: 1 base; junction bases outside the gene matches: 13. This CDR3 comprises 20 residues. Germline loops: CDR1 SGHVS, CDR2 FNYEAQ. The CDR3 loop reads CASSSQVLGLAGGRQETQYF. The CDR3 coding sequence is TGTGCCAGCAGCTCCCAAGTACTGGGACTAGCGGGGGGACGCCAAGAGACCCAGTACTTC.